This TCR beta chain derives from a study of cytomegalovirus exposure and HLA in healthy donors. Overall study context: Previous work identified roughly 120 million unique TCR beta sequences from 150 million to 200 million T cells.

Remarks on this clone: Its antigen is still unknown.

Study observations and caveats: The study dropped some indistinguishable V segments, TRBV6-2 and TRBV6-3 among them. Some 150 TCR beta chains were listed as cytomegalovirus-associated.

The ends were cut back, 3 bases at V and 1 base at J, with 7 bases in the middle. The CDR3 loop spans 14 amino acids. Germline-derived CDR1 and CDR2 are SEHNR and FQNEAQ (reference sequence). PCR amplification relied on 60 Vbeta primers (plus 13 Jbeta primers). Profiled with immunoSEQ multiplex PCR; TCRdb holds only in-frame clones, not every one. The profile shows some 200,000 clones, around 80% of them singletons. This sequence originates from a man aged 35 to 55 in good health and CMV-seropositive. Source material: PBMCs. The chain uses TRBV7-9 and TRBJ1-5, with a weak D call TRBD1 (6 bases). CDR3 sequence (DNA): TGTGCCAGCAGCTTTGGACAGAGCAATCAGCCCCAGCATTTT. It is translated as CASSFGQSNQPQHF.